This T cell receptor (beta chain) emerged from a study of cytomegalovirus exposure and HLA in healthy donors listed by TCRdb under 2017. The study in broad terms: An earlier analysis of around 600 of the donors reported roughly 270 Gb of sequence data and 117 million unique TCR beta sequences from 190 million or so T cells. To predict cytomegalovirus infection status, the study combined high-throughput TCR immunosequencing, statistical association of individual TCRs with disease status, and machine learning. HLA typing included class I and class II loci at four-digit resolution. Because of strong linkage in the cohort, roughly five DR-DQ haplotypes were treated as single units for association and clustering. Genome-wide SNP genotypes for about three fifths of the 666 donors were used in a later genetic analysis, which treated that subset as a discovery cohort. The study aimed to test whether signatures of past pathogen exposure could be identified by cataloging public T cell receptors. Every repertoire in the discovery cohort had been generated on one and the same sequencing platform. A later analysis re-analyzed previously published TCR beta repertoires from 666 donors and added high-resolution HLA genotyping to study TCR occurrence patterns. The number of donors typed differed by locus, with 629-630 for A, B, C, DRB1 and DQB1, about 500 for DQA1, some 570 for DPA1, and under 490 for DPB1. In the later analysis, no new phenotypic data were used to find candidate immune exposures; instead, reliance was placed on TCR beta sequences and their occurrence across donors. Besides the first cohort of around 670 subjects, a separate validation cohort made up of 120 different subjects was used. Alongside the repertoire data, information on donor age, sex, ethnicity and CMV serostatus was compiled. Of the approximately 400 genotyped donors, over 70% fell in the genetic ancestry cluster associated with self-reported Caucasian donors. An early release that covered around 590 HLA-typed donors contained approximately 300 gigabases of sequencing data and 80 million or so unique TCR sequences. The T cell repertoires of 666 subjects were profiled by immunosequencing and related to cytomegalovirus serostatus. On average, 235,054 unique TCR beta nucleotide sequences were sequenced per donor among 398 genotyped donors of the cohort, with roughly 18% of those sequences being non-productive. An earlier analysis of a few hundred of the donors applied high-throughput TCR beta sequencing to assess whether each TCR beta V gene segment acted as functional or pseudogenic. Broader findings and caveats from the paper: The 87-base-pair reads could not distinguish some IMGT-functional V segments, including TRBV6-2 and TRBV6-3, so those segments were excluded. A later analysis found that TCR association rates varied across HLA loci, with DRB1 alleles showing the most associated TCRs and HLA-C alleles the fewest. Only TCR beta chains were sequenced in this cohort, and the absence of alpha or paired-chain data limited detectable features. Linkage disequilibrium might explain the correlated functional status among segregating V segments, but an unknown experimental factor could not be excluded. Across donors, most TCR sequences were observed very rarely, whereas some public TCRs were present in many individuals. Cytomegalovirus status was reported to be diagnosed by the classifier with high specificity and sensitivity in both the original and validation cohorts. Because HLA typing was missing for some donors at each locus, association tests included only the typed subset. Most CMV-associated TCR beta chains appeared to be HLA-restricted in a later analysis, and the HLA associations seemed to be driven largely by CMV exposure. In a later analysis, HLA-associated TCR beta chains were found to be more clonally expanded and to have lower generation probabilities than equally common non-associated chains. The only immune exposure information available for the cohort was CMV serostatus. Sequencing depth was assumed to be roughly uniform across donors in the presence/absence analyses, though that assumption may not hold. According to the authors, the approach could potentially be generalized to other disease states and immunological phenotypes. Specific HLA alleles were associated with more than 15,000 TCR beta sequences at a false discovery rate of 0.05 in a later analysis. A further reported finding was that TCR beta sequences accurately predicted the HLA-A and HLA-B alleles for most subjects in the first cohort. In the study, about 150 TCR beta chains were listed as associated with cytomegalovirus. When HLA alleles, especially DR and DQ, strongly co-occurred, attributing TCR associations to individual alleles was difficult. In a later genetic analysis, fewer N-insertions in productive TCRs were reported among donors in an Asian-associated ancestry cluster than the approximately 670-donor mean. Several of the top co-occurrence clusters appeared to be linked to parvovirus B19, influenza, CMV and Epstein-Barr virus, according to a later analysis. In vitro tests confirmed that three of the cytomegalovirus-associated TCR beta chains recognize cytomegalovirus antigens. An association between a missense DCLRE1C variant and V-gene and J-gene trimming of TCR beta chains was found in a later genetic analysis and replicated in an independent cohort. A cluster of highly shared sequence variants was judged likely to be a technical artifact of the sequencing pipeline. Because counts were too low, fewer than 20 rarely observed V segments, including chromosome 9 orphons, were excluded from the earlier analysis of several hundred of the donors. An earlier analysis of roughly 570 of the donors showed that most TCR beta V segments appeared in productive rearrangements either about 87% or about 30% of the time, which broadly matched IMGT annotations.

Library method: the immunoSEQ multiplex PCR assay. The multiplex PCR relied on a mix of 60 forward primers for TCR Vbeta segments and 13 reverse primers for TCR Jbeta segments. The CDR3 region of rearranged TCR beta genes was amplified from genomic DNA by a multiplex PCR assay. The Illumina HiSeq System was used to sequence the amplified TCR beta libraries as 87-base-pair reads. For the original study's pipeline: A later analysis tallied around 80 million unique TCR beta chains across the 600 to 700 repertoires, and around 12 million of those chains were shared by two or more donors. A nearest-neighbor algorithm error-corrected the raw reads and collapsed the reads into unique sequences, merging closely related sequences to remove PCR and sequencing errors. Alignment of CDR3 sequences to IMGT reference sequences was used to assign V, D and J gene segments. For a sequence to be retained, a match of at least six nucleotides was required to both a V gene segment and a J gene segment. Rearrangements were classified as productive when the CDR3 lacked stop codons and remained in frame with V and J, and all other rearrangements were classified as non-productive. CDR3 was defined according to IMGT convention as the region running from the second conserved V-encoded cysteine to the conserved J-encoded phenylalanine. In an earlier analysis of roughly 580 of the donors, sequences lacking an unambiguous match to a single V gene segment were excluded. In an earlier analysis of approximately 550 of the donors, V segments were called functional above 56.7% productive rearrangements and were called segregating when the between-donor standard deviation exceeded 5%. A statistical classification framework was developed to diagnose cytomegalovirus status using the catalog of TCR beta chain sequences. In a later analysis, TCR nucleotide sequences were compared against IMGT/GENE-DB human TR gene sequences so that V and J genes could be assigned. Using the TCRdist pipeline, a later analysis assigned CDR3 sequences along with most-parsimonious VDJ recombination scenarios. In a later analysis, every TCR beta chain was defined by the combination of its CDR3 amino acid sequence and its V-gene family, and reads without a unique V-gene family were dropped. As a way to deal with suspected cross-contamination and a sequencing artifact, a later analysis dropped 592 nucleotide sequences that were highly shared and had low generation probability. A later analysis calculated a clonal expansion index for each public chain from normalized within-repertoire ranks of inferred template counts. In a later analysis, generation probabilities were computed with a VDJ recombination model fitted to out-of-frame rearrangements, and the resulting probabilities were checked against IGoR. In a later analysis, TCR-TCR, TCR-HLA and TCR-CMV co-occurrence was scored with hypergeometric tests, and a repertoire-size bias correction was applied to TCR pairs. To estimate false discovery rates, a later analysis permuted the HLA or CMV assignments 20 times. In a later analysis, co-occurring TCRs were grouped using DBSCAN, with TCRdist sequence similarity added in when clustering inside HLA-allele-positive subsets. Repertoires with fewer than 30,000 or more than 120,000 public chains were left out of co-occurrence clustering, as were about 5 repertoires with anomalous nucleotide sharing. Not all clones reach the TCRdb copy of this immuneACCESS table, which keeps in-frame sequences only. Checked studies attribute under half of the gap to unresolved V genes and leave the rest unexplained. The DNA gave D and trimming, while V, J and clone size come from that table. The sample contains 100,000 to 150,000 clones, roughly 84% of them found a single time. The top ten clonotypes cover around 1.2% of the sample.

The cohort was made up of 666 healthy bone marrow donors. All cohort members were sampled while nominally healthy, although unrecorded immune exposures were likely present. The donor tested CMV seronegative, placing the donor among the roughly 400 seronegative members of the cohort. Every donor gave a peripheral blood sample, and the peripheral blood mononuclear cells from that sample were used for TCR beta sequencing. The Qiagen DNeasy Blood Extraction Kit was used to extract genomic DNA from the blood cell samples. The V and J ends are trimmed by 2 bases and 6 bases, leaving 11 bases between them. From the cysteine up to the phenylalanine, the CDR3 has a length of 13 residues. Kept here is only the CDR3 DNA, which spans 39 bases and is read in frame from base 1. CDR1 and CDR2, looked up from the germline V gene (reference sequence), are GTSNPN and SVGIG. This clone was picked up one time. Its antigen target is currently unknown. Base qualities are not provided; no much larger clone lies one nucleotide away.

The chain is made from TRBV30 and TRBJ2-1, and TRBD2 may be the D gene, going by 5 matching bases. The source is a girl aged 2-9 years in good health and CMV-seronegative. The sample comprised PBMCs. The DNA is TGTGCCTGGAGTACCAGCGGCCTCAATGAGCAGTTCTTC. This translates into CAWSTSGLNEQFF. The variable domain in full, with residues beyond the CDR3 obtained from the reference TRBV30 and TRBJ2-1 genes, is SQTIHQWPATLVQPVGSPLSLECTVEGTSNPNLYWYRQAAGRGLQLLFYSVGIGQISSEVPQNLSASRPQDRQFILSSKKLLLSDSGFYLCAWSTSGLNEQFFGPGTRLTVL.